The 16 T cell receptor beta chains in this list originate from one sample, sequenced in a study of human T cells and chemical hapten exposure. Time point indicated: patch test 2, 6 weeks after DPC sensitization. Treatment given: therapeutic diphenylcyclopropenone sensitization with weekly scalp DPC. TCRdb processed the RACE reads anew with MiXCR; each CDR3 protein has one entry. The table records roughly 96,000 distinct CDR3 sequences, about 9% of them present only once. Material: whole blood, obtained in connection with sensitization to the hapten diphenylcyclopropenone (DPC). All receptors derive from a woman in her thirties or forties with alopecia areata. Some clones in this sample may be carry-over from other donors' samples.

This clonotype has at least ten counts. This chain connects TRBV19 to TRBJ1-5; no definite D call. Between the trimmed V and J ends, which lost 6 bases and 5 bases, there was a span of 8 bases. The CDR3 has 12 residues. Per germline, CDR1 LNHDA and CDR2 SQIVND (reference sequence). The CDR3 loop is CASRLGHQPQHF. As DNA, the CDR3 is TGTGCCAGTAGATTAGGCCATCAGCCCCAGCATTTT.

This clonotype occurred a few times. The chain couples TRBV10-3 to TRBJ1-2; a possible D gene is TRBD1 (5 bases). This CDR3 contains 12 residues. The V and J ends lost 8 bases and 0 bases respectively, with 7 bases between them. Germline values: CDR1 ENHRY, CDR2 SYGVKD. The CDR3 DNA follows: TGTGCCATCCTGGGGGCTAACTATGGCTACACCTTC. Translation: CAILGANYGYTF.

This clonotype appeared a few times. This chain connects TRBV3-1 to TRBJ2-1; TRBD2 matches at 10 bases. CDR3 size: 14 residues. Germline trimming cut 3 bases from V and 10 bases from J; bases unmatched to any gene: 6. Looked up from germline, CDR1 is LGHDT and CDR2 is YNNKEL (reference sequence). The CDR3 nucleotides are TGTGCCAGCAGCCAGAGTAGCGGGAGGCGCGAGCAGTTCTTC. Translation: CASSQSSGRREQFF.

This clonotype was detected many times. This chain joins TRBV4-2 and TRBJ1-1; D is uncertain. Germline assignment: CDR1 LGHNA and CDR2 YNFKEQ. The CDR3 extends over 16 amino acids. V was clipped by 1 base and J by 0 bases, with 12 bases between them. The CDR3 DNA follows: TGTGCCAGCAGCCAAGTCAAAGACGGCCTGAACACTGAAGCTTTCTTT. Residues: CASSQVKDGLNTEAFF.

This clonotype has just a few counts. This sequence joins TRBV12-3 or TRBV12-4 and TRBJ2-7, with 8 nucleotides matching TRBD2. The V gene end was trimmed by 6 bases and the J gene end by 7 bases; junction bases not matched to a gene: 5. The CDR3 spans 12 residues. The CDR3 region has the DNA TGTGCCAGCAGCACTAGCGGTCTGGAGCAGTACTTC. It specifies CASSTSGLEQYF.

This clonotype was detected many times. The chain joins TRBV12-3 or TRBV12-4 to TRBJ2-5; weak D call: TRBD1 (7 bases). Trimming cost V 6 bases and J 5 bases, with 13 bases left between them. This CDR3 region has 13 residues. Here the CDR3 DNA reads TGTGCCAGCAGCGAGACAGGGAGGGAGACCCAGTACTTC. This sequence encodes CASSETGRETQYF.

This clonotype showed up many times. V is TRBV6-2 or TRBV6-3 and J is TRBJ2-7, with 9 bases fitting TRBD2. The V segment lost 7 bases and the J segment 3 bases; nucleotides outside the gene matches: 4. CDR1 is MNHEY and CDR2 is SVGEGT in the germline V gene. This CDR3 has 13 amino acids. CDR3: CASKGAGGYEQYF. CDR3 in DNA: TGTGCCAGCAAAGGAGCGGGAGGCTACGAGCAGTACTTC.

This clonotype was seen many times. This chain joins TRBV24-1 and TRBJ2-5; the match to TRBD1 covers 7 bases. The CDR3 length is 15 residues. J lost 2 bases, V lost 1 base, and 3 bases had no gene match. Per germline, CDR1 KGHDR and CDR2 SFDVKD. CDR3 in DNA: TGTGCCACCAGTGATTTAGAGGGGGCTCAAGAGACCCAGTACTTC. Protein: CATSDLEGAQETQYF.

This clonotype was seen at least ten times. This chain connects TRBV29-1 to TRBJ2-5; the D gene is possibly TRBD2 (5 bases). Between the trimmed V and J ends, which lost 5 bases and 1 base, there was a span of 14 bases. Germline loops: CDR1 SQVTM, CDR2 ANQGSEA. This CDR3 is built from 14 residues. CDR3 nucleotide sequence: TGCAGCGTTAAGAGGAATCGGGGCCAAGAGACCCAGTACTTC. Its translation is CSVKRNRGQETQYF.

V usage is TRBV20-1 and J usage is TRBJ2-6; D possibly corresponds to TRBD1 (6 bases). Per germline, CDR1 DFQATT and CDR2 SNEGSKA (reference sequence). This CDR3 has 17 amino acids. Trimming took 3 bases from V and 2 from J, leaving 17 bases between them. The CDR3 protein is CSARPTRGNTGANVLTF. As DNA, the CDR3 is TGCAGTGCTAGGCCGACAAGGGGGAACACTGGGGCCAACGTCCTGACTTTC.

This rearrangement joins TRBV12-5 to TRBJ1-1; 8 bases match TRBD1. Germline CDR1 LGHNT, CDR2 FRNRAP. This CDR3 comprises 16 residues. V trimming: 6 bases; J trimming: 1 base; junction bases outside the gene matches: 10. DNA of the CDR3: TGTGCTAGTGGACGCACCGCCGGGACAGGGAACACTGAAGCTTTCTTT. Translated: CASGRTAGTGNTEAFF.

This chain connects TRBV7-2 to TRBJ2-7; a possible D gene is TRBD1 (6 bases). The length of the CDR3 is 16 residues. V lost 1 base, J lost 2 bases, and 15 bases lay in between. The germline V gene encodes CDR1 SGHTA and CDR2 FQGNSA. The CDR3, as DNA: TGTGCCAGCAGCTTAGGTGTCTGGGGGCTGCCCTACGAGCAGTACTTC. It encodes CASSLGVWGLPYEQYF.

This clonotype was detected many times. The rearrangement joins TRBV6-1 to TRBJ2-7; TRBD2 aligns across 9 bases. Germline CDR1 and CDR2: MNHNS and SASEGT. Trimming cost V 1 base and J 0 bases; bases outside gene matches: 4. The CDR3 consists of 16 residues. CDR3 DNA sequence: TGTGCCAGCAGTGAAGACCTAGCGGGGCACTCCTACGAGCAGTACTTC. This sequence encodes CASSEDLAGHSYEQYF.

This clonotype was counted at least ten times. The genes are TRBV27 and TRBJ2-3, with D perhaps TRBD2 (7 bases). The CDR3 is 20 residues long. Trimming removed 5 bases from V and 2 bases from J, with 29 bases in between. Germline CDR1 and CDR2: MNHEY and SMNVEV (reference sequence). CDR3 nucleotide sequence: TGTGCCAGCAGTCCTCTGCCCCCGGCGGGAGAGGGGGGATTCACAGATACGCAGTATTTT. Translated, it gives CASSPLPPAGEGGFTDTQYF.

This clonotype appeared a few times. The CDR3 nucleotides read TGTGCCAGCAGTTTTTTCGCGTCCGGGACAGGATCCTACGAGCAGTACTTC. Amino acid sequence: CASSFFASGTGSYEQYF. The chain has TRBV28 and TRBJ2-7; 8 nucleotides align to TRBD1. CDR1 is MDHEN and CDR2 is SYDVKM in the germline V gene. J was trimmed by 1 base and V by 3 bases; bases with no gene match: 11. This CDR3 comprises 17 residues. Full variable domain (missing parts from reference TRBV28 and TRBJ2-7): DVKVTQSSRYLVKRTGEKVFLECVQDMDHENMFWYRQDPGLGLRLIYFSYDVKMKEKGDIPEGYSVSREKKERFSLILESASTNQTSMYLCASSFFASGTGSYEQYFGPGTRLTVT.

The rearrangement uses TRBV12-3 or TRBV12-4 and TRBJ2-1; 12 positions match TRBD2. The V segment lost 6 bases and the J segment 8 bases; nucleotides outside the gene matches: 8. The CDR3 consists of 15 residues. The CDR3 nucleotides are TGTGCCAGCAGGGCCCAGACTAGCGGGAGCCATGAGCAGTTCTTC. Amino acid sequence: CASRAQTSGSHEQFF.